The clone carrying this TCR beta chain was found once. The PCR contained 60 Vbeta and 13 Jbeta primers. Measured with immunoSEQ multiplex PCR; TCRdb has only the in-frame clones, and not every one. The sample carries 95,000 to 120,000 clones, about 61% recorded once. The source of the sample is a study of cytomegalovirus exposure and HLA in healthy donors. Overall study context: The early release's HLA-typed donors yielded some 85 million unique TCRs.

Germline V gene lookup returns CDR1 MRHNA and CDR2 SNTAGT. Trimming took 4 bases from V and 3 from J, leaving 11 bases between them. CDR3 size: 14 residues. V is TRBV6-4 and J is TRBJ2-3, with D possibly being TRBD1 (6 bases). This receptor was identified in a man in his late teens or twenties in good health and CMV-seropositive. Sequencing was carried out using PBMCs. CDR3: CASSATGPTDTQYF. In DNA form, the CDR3 reads TGTGCCAGCAGTGCTACAGGGCCGACAGATACGCAGTATTTT.